One and the same sample provided the 21 T cell receptor beta chains below, sequenced in a study of T cell responses to AZD1222 COVID-19 vaccine. TCRdb's copy holds only in-frame clones and misses some; the assay was immunoSEQ multiplex PCR. The sample has tens of thousands of clones, roughly 85% seen once; the top ten hold 3.4%. Source: peripheral blood, taken 28 days after the second AZD1222 dose. The receptors stem from an adult who received the AZD1222 COVID-19 vaccine.

The V call is TRBV3-1 (or the pseudogene TRBV3-2), the J call TRBJ1-2, with no clear D. This CDR3 is 14 amino acids long. Germline V gives CDR1 LGHDT, CDR2 YNNKEL (reference sequence). V was pared by 7 bases and J by 2 bases, with 14 bases between. The CDR3 reads CASTPAARNYGYTF. CDR3 DNA sequence: TGTGCCAGCACCCCCGCAGCCAGAAACTATGGCTACACCTTC.

The chain recombines TRBV9 with TRBJ2-5, with D perhaps matching TRBD2 (6 bases). CDR3 length: 14 amino acids. CDR1 SGDLS and CDR2 YYNGEE come from the germline V gene. V lost 2 bases and J lost 2, with 10 bases in between. The CDR3 sequence: CASSVGGIQETQYF. Here the CDR3 DNA reads TGTGCCAGCAGCGTTGGGGGGATTCAAGAGACCCAGTACTTC.

The chain joins TRBV6-6 to TRBJ1-6, with D unclear. The V end lost 0 bases, the J end lost 6 bases, and 12 bases lay between the germline ends. Looked up from germline, CDR1 is MNHNY and CDR2 is SVGAGI (reference sequence). The CDR3 length is 16 residues. The CDR3 loop is CASSYSDVRVNSPLHF. DNA for the CDR3: TGTGCCAGCAGTTACTCGGACGTCCGCGTTAATTCACCCCTCCACTTT.

The chain couples TRBV12-5 to TRBJ1-1; 9 nucleotides line up with TRBD1. With 1 base clipped from V and 6 bases from J, the junction kept 9 bases outside the gene matches. Germline CDR1 is LGHNT and CDR2 is FRNRAP. The length of the CDR3 is 16 residues. CDR3 amino acids: CASGLESTGGVSEAFF. The CDR3 DNA reads TGTGCTAGTGGTTTGGAATCAACAGGGGGCGTTTCTGAAGCTTTCTTT.

This chain connects TRBV29-1 to TRBJ2-3, with 12 nucleotides matching TRBD2. V dropped 6 bases and J dropped 5; count of bases not matched to a gene: 9. This CDR3 comprises 15 residues. The germline CDR1 and CDR2 sequences are SQVTM and ANQGSEA. CDR3 nucleotides: TGCAGCGTCCCAGCTAGCGGGAGGGCAAGAGATACGCAGTATTTT. Protein product: CSVPASGRARDTQYF.

The chain is built from TRBV27 and TRBJ2-1, with D perhaps being TRBD1 or TRBD2 (6 bases each). This CDR3 has 16 amino acids. Germline values: CDR1 MNHEY, CDR2 SMNVEV (reference sequence). Trimming pared 2 bases from V and 8 bases from J, leaving 19 bases between. CDR3 amino acids: CASSLIHQGWGDEQFF. The DNA for the CDR3 is TGTGCCAGCAGTTTAATTCACCAGGGGTGGGGGGATGAGCAGTTCTTC.

The chain couples TRBV27 to TRBJ1-6; 8 bases are shared with TRBD1. The CDR3 has 19 residues. Germline lookup yields CDR1 MNHEY and CDR2 SMNVEV (reference sequence). V lost 6 bases to trimming and J lost 8 bases; unmatched junction nucleotides: 21. The CDR3 region is CASSRTYAQTGVNYSPLHF. CDR3 sequence (DNA): TGTGCCAGCAGCCGCACATATGCCCAGACAGGGGTGAATTATTCACCCCTCCACTTT.

The rearrangement joins TRBV5-4 to TRBJ1-4; 8 nucleotides match TRBD1. The junction had 6 bases not matched to a gene; V was cut back by 2 bases and J by 6 bases. The CDR3 has 15 residues. Germline loops: CDR1 SGHNT, CDR2 YYREEE (reference sequence). CDR3 in amino acids: CASSFPQGGDEKLFF. The CDR3 nucleotides read TGTGCCAGCAGCTTCCCACAGGGGGGGGATGAAAAACTGTTTTTT.

The V gene is TRBV7-2, the J gene TRBJ1-4; 8 nucleotides align to TRBD1. Unmatched junction bases numbered 7, after V lost 6 bases and J lost 1 base. The CDR3 has 16 amino acids. Germline CDR1 is SGHTA and CDR2 is FQGNSA. In DNA form, the CDR3 reads TGTGCCAGCAGTAAGGACAGGGTGGGAACTAATGAAAAACTGTTTTTT. Its translation is CASSKDRVGTNEKLFF.

The rearrangement links TRBV4-2 to TRBJ2-3; 7 positions agree with TRBD2. Germline CDR1 reads LGHNA; CDR2 reads YNFKEQ. After removal of 4 bases from V and 2 bases from J, the junction contained 9 bases not matched to a gene. This CDR3 contains 16 residues. The CDR3 DNA is TGTGCCAGCAGCCTAACGGAGGGAGGGCCCACAGATACGCAGTATTTT. It translates to CASSLTEGGPTDTQYF.

V is TRBV28 and J is TRBJ1-5; D remains unclear. Germline V gives CDR1 MDHEN, CDR2 SYDVKM. The CDR3 extends over 13 amino acids. Deletions cut 7 bases from V and 5 bases from J, with 12 bases between. The DNA for the CDR3 is TGTGCCAGCACCTCGTTCCAGGATCAGCCCCAGCATTTT. Translated: CASTSFQDQPQHF.

V and J are TRBV5-1 and TRBJ1-4; D unresolved. The V end was cut by 0 bases, the J end by 8 bases, with 11 bases between. CDR3 length: 14 residues. Looked up from germline, CDR1 is SGHRS and CDR2 is YFSETQ. The chain's CDR3 is CASSLEGQSEKLFF. For the CDR3, the DNA is TGCGCCAGCAGCTTGGAGGGCCAGTCGGAAAAACTGTTTTTT.

The chain couples TRBV28 to TRBJ1-1; D unclear. V was clipped by 1 base and J by 0 bases, with 9 bases between them. The CDR3 extends over 15 amino acids. Germline V gene sequence: CDR1 MDHEN, CDR2 SYDVKM. This CDR3 is CASSLSPLMNTEAFF. The CDR3 coding sequence is TGTGCCAGCAGTTTATCGCCCTTAATGAACACTGAAGCTTTCTTT.

In its sample, this clone is medium-sized (0.01 to 0.1%). The V gene is TRBV30, the J gene TRBJ2-7; no clear D. Germline assignment: CDR1 GTSNPN and CDR2 SVGIG (reference sequence). The V end was cut by 2 bases, the J end by 0 bases, with 5 bases between. There are 12 residues in the CDR3. Here the CDR3 reads CAWSSGSYEQYF. As DNA, the CDR3 is TGTGCCTGGAGTTCAGGCTCCTACGAGCAGTACTTC.

About this clone itself: Other DNA sequences in the same sample also yield this CDR3. The chain employs TRBV5-1 and TRBJ2-2; possible D gene TRBD1, 5 bases. The CDR3 extends over 16 amino acids. The V gene's germline CDR1 is SGHRS and CDR2 YFSETQ. V lost 0 bases to trimming and J lost 4 bases, with 13 bases between them. The CDR3 region is CASSLAEGAGTGELFF. The DNA for the CDR3 is TGCGCCAGCAGCTTGGCCGAAGGGGCCGGCACCGGGGAGCTGTTTTTT.

The sample holds one count of this clone. J is TRBJ2-3 and V is TRBV7-2; a possible D gene is TRBD1 (6 bases). Germline V lookup: CDR1 SGHTA, CDR2 FQGNSA. CDR3 length: 15 amino acids. Trimming removed 2 bases at V and 3 bases at J, with 12 bases between. Here the CDR3 reads CASSLRAQGTDTQYF. The DNA of the CDR3 is TGTGCCAGCAGCTTAAGGGCTCAGGGGACAGATACGCAGTATTTT. The full variable domain, in which reference TRBV7-2 and TRBJ2-3 provide the parts outside the CDR3, is GAGVSQSPSNKVTEKGKDVELRCDPISGHTALYWYRQSLGQGLEFLIYFQGNSAPDKSGLPSDRFSAERTGGSVSTLTIQRTQQEDSAVYLCASSLRAQGTDTQYFGPGTRLTVL.

The chain's CDR3 is CASSLYPGQGPDTQYF. The DNA of the CDR3 is TGCGCCAGCAGCTTATACCCGGGACAGGGCCCAGATACGCAGTATTTT. The rearrangement links TRBV5-1 to TRBJ2-3; 9 nucleotides line up with TRBD1. Germline values: CDR1 SGHRS, CDR2 YFSETQ. The CDR3 contains 16 residues. V gave up 2 bases and J gave up 4 bases; unmatched junction bases: 8. Full variable domain (rest looked up from reference TRBV5-1 and TRBJ2-3): KAGVTQTPRYLIKTRGQQVTLSCSPISGHRSVSWYQQTPGQGLQFLFEYFSETQRNKGNFPGRFSGRQFSNSRSEMNVSTLELGDSALYLCASSLYPGQGPDTQYFGPGTRLTVL.

This CDR3 is CASSEYQANTEAFF. CDR3 DNA: TGCGCCAGCAGTGAGTATCAGGCGAACACTGAAGCTTTCTTT. V usage is TRBV10-1 and J usage is TRBJ1-1; D not resolved. The V end lost 1 base, the J end lost 1 base, and 7 bases lay between the germline ends. This CDR3 has 14 residues. Per the germline V gene, CDR1 is WNHNN and CDR2 is SYGVQD (reference sequence).

The chain carries TRBV24-1 and TRBJ1-4, with D unresolved. CDR3 length equals 16 residues. CDR1 KGHDR and CDR2 SFDVKD come from the germline V gene. Trimming stripped 4 bases from V and 3 bases from J, with 14 bases between. The CDR3 sequence is CATSDPGIEANEKLFF. The CDR3 DNA sequence: TGTGCCACCAGTGACCCGGGGATCGAGGCTAATGAAAAACTGTTTTTT.

This chain connects TRBV6-1 to TRBJ1-2, with unresolved D. This CDR3 comprises 15 residues. Germline V lookup: CDR1 MNHNS, CDR2 SASEGT. Deletions cut 2 bases from V and 4 bases from J, with 14 bases between. Here the CDR3 DNA reads TGTGCCAGCAGTGAATCGCATAGTCGGGGCTATGGCTACACCTTC. It specifies CASSESHSRGYGYTF.

This chain joins TRBV27 and TRBJ2-7; 7 nucleotides line up with TRBD1. The CDR3 covers 13 residues. The junction had 3 bases not matched to a gene; V was cut back by 7 bases and J by 0 bases. Germline CDR1 MNHEY, CDR2 SMNVEV (reference sequence). The CDR3 region has the DNA TGTGCCAGCAAAAGACAGGGCTCCTACGAGCAGTACTTC. As protein: CASKRQGSYEQYF.